The clone carrying this TCR beta chain was seen at least ten times. Its antigen is unknown. Sorted naive CD8 T cells were those defined as CD8+CD4-CCR7+CD45RA+. The sample comes from a study of molecular identifiers for immune sequencing clone quantification. Overall study results and limits: Among effectors, clones above 20 RNA copies held over 97% of molecules; among naive cells, under 1%. The sizes of highly expanded clones could be underestimated when identical TCR molecules share a barcode. Amid roughly 1 million naive cells, spiked Jurkat TCR RNA from one cell was reportedly still detectable.

The CDR3 runs to 10 residues. Germline CDR1 SQVTM, CDR2 ANQGSEA. The V gene lost 8 bases and the J gene lost 7 bases, with 11 bases spanning the gap. In TCRdb, the PCR reads were re-called with MiXCR into one record per CDR3 protein. The data hold 250,000 to 350,000 distinct CDR3 sequences, with about 20% observed a single time. V gene TRBV29-1 combines with J gene TRBJ1-1; the D is unclear. The sample comprised naive CD8+ T cells from blood, with Jurkat cell RNA spiked in. Subset meaning: FACS-sorted CD8+CD4-CCR7+CD45RA+ naive T cells. This sequence was found in a human donor in good health. Some libraries in this study had Jurkat cell RNA spiked in. CDR3 region: CSIVWGEAFF. The DNA of the CDR3 is TGCAGCATTGTATGGGGTGAAGCTTTCTTT.